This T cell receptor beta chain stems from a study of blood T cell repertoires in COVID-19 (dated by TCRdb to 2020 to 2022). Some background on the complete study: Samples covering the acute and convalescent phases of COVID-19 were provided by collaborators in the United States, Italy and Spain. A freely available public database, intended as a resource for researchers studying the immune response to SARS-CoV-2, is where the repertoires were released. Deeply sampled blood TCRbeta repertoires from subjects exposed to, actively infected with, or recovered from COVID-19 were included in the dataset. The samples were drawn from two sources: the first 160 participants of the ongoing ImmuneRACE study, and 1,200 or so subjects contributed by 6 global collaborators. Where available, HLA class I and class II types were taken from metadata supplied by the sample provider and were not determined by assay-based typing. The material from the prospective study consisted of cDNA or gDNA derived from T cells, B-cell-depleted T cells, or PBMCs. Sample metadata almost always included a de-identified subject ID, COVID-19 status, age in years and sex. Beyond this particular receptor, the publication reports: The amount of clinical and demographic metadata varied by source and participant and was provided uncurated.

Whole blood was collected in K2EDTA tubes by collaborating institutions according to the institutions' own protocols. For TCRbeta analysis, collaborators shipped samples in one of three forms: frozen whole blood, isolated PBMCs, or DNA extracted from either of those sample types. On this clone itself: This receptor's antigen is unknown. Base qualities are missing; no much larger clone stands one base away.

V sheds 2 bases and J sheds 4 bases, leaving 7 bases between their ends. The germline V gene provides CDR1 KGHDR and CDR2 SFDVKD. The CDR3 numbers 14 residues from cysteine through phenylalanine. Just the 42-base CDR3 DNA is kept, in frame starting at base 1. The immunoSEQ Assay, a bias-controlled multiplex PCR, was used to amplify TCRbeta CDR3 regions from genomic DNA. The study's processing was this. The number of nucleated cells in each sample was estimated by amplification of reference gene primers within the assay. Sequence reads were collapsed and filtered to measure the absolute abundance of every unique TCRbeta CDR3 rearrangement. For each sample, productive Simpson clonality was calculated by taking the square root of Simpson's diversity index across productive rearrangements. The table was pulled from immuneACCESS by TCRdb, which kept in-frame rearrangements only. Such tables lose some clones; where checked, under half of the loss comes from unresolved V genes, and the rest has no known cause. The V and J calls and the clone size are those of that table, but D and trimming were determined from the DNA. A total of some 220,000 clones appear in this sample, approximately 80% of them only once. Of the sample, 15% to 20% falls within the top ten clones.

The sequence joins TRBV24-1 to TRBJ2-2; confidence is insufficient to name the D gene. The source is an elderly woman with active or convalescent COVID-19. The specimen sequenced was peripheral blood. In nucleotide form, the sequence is TGTGCCACCAGTGATTCCCTGTTCACCGGGGAGCTGTTTTTT. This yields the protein CATSDSLFTGELFF.